The 8 T cell receptor beta chains below all came from one sample that was sequenced in a study of identical twins. TCRdb reprocessed the 5' RACE reads with MiXCR, giving one entry per CDR3 protein. Here the sample spans around 1.7 million distinct CDR3 sequences, 32% being singletons. The sequenced material came from cord blood. The receptors originated from a newborn girl in good health.

This sequence joins TRBV6-6 and TRBJ2-7, with 7 bases matching TRBD1. Germline values: CDR1 MNHNY, CDR2 SVGAGI (reference sequence). V shed 6 bases, J shed 2 bases, and the junction held 4 bases outside the gene matches. The CDR3 length is 13 residues. DNA of the CDR3: TGTGCCAGCAGACAGGGGCCAACCTACGAGCAGTACTTC. It is translated as CASRQGPTYEQYF.

The chain combines TRBV12-5 with TRBJ1-5; D gene uncertain. CDR3 length equals 13 residues. Germline assignment: CDR1 LGHNT and CDR2 FRNRAP. Trimming took off 3 bases at V and 0 bases at J, with 3 bases between the two ends. This chain's CDR3 is CASGLNSNQPQHF. In DNA form, the CDR3 reads TGTGCTAGTGGTTTAAATAGCAATCAGCCCCAGCATTTT.

V gene TRBV20-1 combines with J gene TRBJ2-5; 9 bases match TRBD2. There are 15 residues in the CDR3. Germline CDR1 and CDR2: DFQATT and SNEGSKA (reference sequence). Losses at the gene ends were 3 bases for V and 11 bases for J; bases not matched to a gene: 16. The CDR3 here is CSASVWTSDYNEQYF. CDR3 nucleotide sequence: TGCAGTGCTAGCGTCTGGACTAGCGACTACAATGAGCAGTACTTC.

The V and J genes are TRBV28 and TRBJ2-1; D gene unclear. V lost 4 bases and J 0 bases, leaving 10 bases between the germline ends. This CDR3 contains 15 residues. Germline V CDR1 and CDR2: MDHEN, SYDVKM. The CDR3 region has the DNA TGTGCCAGCAGTTCCCCCGGCTACTCCTACAATGAGCAGTTCTTC. Translation: CASSSPGYSYNEQFF.

Note on this clonotype: The junction departs from germline at one end; a sequencing error may be responsible. This chain joins TRBV9 and TRBJ2-5; 10 positions match TRBD2. The CDR3 contains 16 residues. CDR1 is SGDLS and CDR2 is YYNGEE in the germline V gene. The CDR3: CASSVSGGAAQEAQYF. The CDR3, as DNA: TGTGCCAGCAGCGTCAGCGGGGGGGCAGCACAAGAGGCCCAGTACTTC.

This clonotype was picked up a small number of times. The chain combines TRBV12-3 or TRBV12-4 with TRBJ2-7, with unresolved D. Deletions cut 3 bases from V and 3 bases from J, with 9 bases between. This CDR3 region has 13 residues. Written as DNA, the CDR3 is TGTGCCAGCAGTTTTCCCATGGGCTACGAGCAGTACTTC. It translates to CASSFPMGYEQYF.

The table lists this clonotype with a count of one. V usage is TRBV7-6 and J usage is TRBJ2-3; possibly TRBD2 for D (5 bases). CDR3 length: 15 amino acids. Germline loops: CDR1 SGHVS, CDR2 FNYEAQ. V lost 5 bases and J lost 6, with 18 bases in between. The CDR3 sequence: CASSPGSTIGDTQYF. The CDR3 DNA is TGTGCCAGCAGCCCTGGGTCGACTATTGGGGATACGCAGTATTTT.

This clonotype was found a few times. The CDR3 loop is CASSTDRGTSDTQYF. CDR3 DNA sequence: TGCGCCAGCAGCACGGACAGGGGGACGTCAGATACGCAGTATTTT. This chain uses TRBV5-1 with TRBJ2-3, with 10 bases lining up with TRBD1. Germline values: CDR1 SGHRS, CDR2 YFSETQ. V shed 4 bases, J shed 4 bases, and the junction held 6 bases outside the gene matches. This CDR3 is built from 15 residues.